Shown below are 8 T cell receptor beta chains from a single sample sequenced in a study of STAT5B mutations in CD4+ large granular lymphocyte leukemia. Libraries were prepared by immunoSEQ multiplex PCR; TCRdb keeps only in-frame clonotypes and omits some of them. The repertoire holds about 48,000 clones, with around 70% as singletons. The sample taken for sequencing was CD4+ T cells from blood buffy coats. These receptors were taken from a human donor in good health.

The chain recombines TRBV7-2 with TRBJ2-7, with D unresolved. The ends were cut back, 5 bases at V and 3 bases at J, with 5 bases in the middle. Germline assignment: CDR1 SGHTA and CDR2 FQGNSA. The CDR3 sequence is 11 residues long. The CDR3 region is CASSPGYEQYF. The CDR3 nucleotides are TGTGCCAGCAGCCCAGGCTACGAGCAGTACTTC.

V gene TRBV28 combines with J gene TRBJ1-4; D is uncertain. Germline V gene data show CDR1 as MDHEN and CDR2 as SYDVKM. V shed 8 bases and J shed 8 bases, with 30 bases lying between them. This CDR3 contains 18 residues. The CDR3 reads CASGSFLGRTTLVEKLFF. DNA for the CDR3: TGTGCCAGCGGATCTTTTCTCGGGCGGACGACCCTGGTGGAAAAACTGTTTTTT.

The CDR3 spells CASSGTSEPYEQYV. As DNA, the CDR3 is TGTGCCAGCAGTGGGACTAGCGAGCCCTACGAGCAGTACGTC. The chain carries TRBV7-8 and TRBJ2-7, with 10 bases aligning to TRBD2. V was clipped by 6 bases and J by 2 bases; unmatched bases: 4. Germline-derived CDR1 and CDR2 are SGHVS and FQNEAQ. This CDR3 is 14 amino acids long.

J is TRBJ2-5 and V is TRBV5-5, with 12 bases aligning to TRBD2. Germline V gene data show CDR1 as SGHKS and CDR2 as YYEKEE (reference sequence). The CDR3 covers 17 residues. Losses at the gene ends were 4 bases for V and 2 bases for J; bases not matched to a gene: 9. The CDR3 spells CASSHPRLAGGQETQYF. CDR3 bases: TGTGCCAGCAGCCACCCCCGGCTAGCGGGGGGGCAAGAGACCCAGTACTTC. The full variable domain, in which reference TRBV5-5 and TRBJ2-5 provide the parts outside the CDR3, is DAGVTQSPTHLIKTRGQQVTLRCSPISGHKSVSWYQQVLGQGPQFIFQYYEKEERGRGNFPDRFSARQFPNYSSELNVNALLLGDSALYLCASSHPRLAGGQETQYFGPGTRLLVL.

This clone was picked up a small number of times. The V call is TRBV20-1, the J call TRBJ2-1; no reliable D call. V lost 1 base, J lost 6 bases, and 4 bases lay in between. Germline assignment: CDR1 DFQATT and CDR2 SNEGSKA (reference sequence). CDR3 length: 11 amino acids. The DNA of the CDR3 is TGCAGTGCTAGAGCTCCCAATGAGCAGTTCTTC. Translation: CSARAPNEQFF.

The chain employs TRBV19 and TRBJ1-4, with D unresolved. The length of the CDR3 is 14 residues. Germline values: CDR1 LNHDA, CDR2 SQIVND (reference sequence). Between the trimmed V and J ends, which lost 5 bases and 7 bases, there was a span of 14 bases. CDR3 amino acids: CASSPTRPPEKLFF. DNA for the CDR3: TGTGCCAGTAGTCCCACAAGACCCCCTGAAAAACTGTTTTTT.

This chain joins TRBV7-2 and TRBJ1-2; D might be TRBD1 (5 bases). CDR1 is SGHTA and CDR2 is FQGNSA in the germline V gene. The CDR3 consists of 14 residues. V lost 8 bases, J lost 8 bases, and 21 bases lay in between. The CDR3 bases are TGTGCCAGCTCAACACCGGGGGGGTACTGGGGCTACACCTTC. Translation: CASSTPGGYWGYTF.

V gene TRBV5-1 combines with J gene TRBJ2-3; 8 bases fit TRBD2. V lost 6 bases and J lost 0; bases outside the gene matches: 9. Germline CDR1 is SGHRS and CDR2 is YFSETQ. The CDR3 runs 16 residues. CDR3 DNA sequence: TGCGCCAGCACCCGGCTAGCGGGTACTAGCACAGATACGCAGTATTTT. Its translation: CASTRLAGTSTDTQYF.